These T cell receptor beta chains were read from a single sample in a study of T cell changes during pregnancy in multiple sclerosis. This table comes from immunoSEQ multiplex PCR, and its TCRdb copy is limited to in-frame clones, with some not included. There are 50,000 or so clones in the sample; 75% to 95% occur only once, and approximately 1.1% lies in the top ten. The sequenced sample was peripheral blood, obtained after pregnancy. The receptor set was obtained from a female donor in good health, enrolled as a control in a pregnancy study. The conserved cysteine and the conserved F or W are not part of the CDR3 here.

TRBV2	TRBJ1-3	ATAGAGNTIY
TRBV19	TRBJ2-3	ATGLAGIDTQY
TRBV6-1	TRBJ1-6	ASSRDRGYNSPLH
TRBV5-1	TRBJ2-5	ASSLGLARETQY
TRBV7-6	TRBJ2-3	ASSYSSETAGLFYTDTQY
TRBV11-2	TRBJ2-2	ASSSHPRRGNTGELF
TRBV7-9	TRBJ1-4	ASSLDGAGPRGKLF
TRBV7-2	TRBJ2-7	ASSVSGQDSYEQY
TRBV19	TRBJ2-5	ASSRDRGETQY
TRBV25-1	TRBJ1-2	ASSEGTPGPNGYT
TRBV7-8	TRBJ1-5	ASNRQGGLNQPQH
TRBV6-5	TRBJ2-3	ASSRNLGIADTQY
TRBV2	TRBJ1-6	ASSQNNSPLH
TRBV15	TRBJ1-2	ATSSGLGTANYGYT
TRBV7-9	TRBJ2-1	ASSLGQGWVNEQF
TRBV28	TRBJ1-2	ATLTGANYGYT
TRBV5-6	TRBJ1-1	ASSRGQNTEAF
TRBV14	TRBJ1-1	ASSLRTSHRVDSEAF
TRBV4-1	TRBJ1-5	ASSQGDRGVVINQPQH
TRBV7-2	TRBJ2-7	ASSLEWTGFYEQY
TRBV19	TRBJ2-2	ASTGAGEAGELF
TRBV28	TRBJ1-3	ASRGREVGRLGNTIY
TRBV6-5	TRBJ2-7	ASTWAQGANEQY
TRBV7-2	TRBJ2-3	ASSPRLAGGDTQY
TRBV6-1	TRBJ1-2	ASSGETGPNYGYT
TRBV6-5	TRBJ2-3	ASSDRGSGDTQY
TRBV7-2	TRBJ1-6	ASSLARGYNSPLH
TRBV6-5	TRBJ1-6	ASMKGENSPLH
TRBV27	TRBJ1-2	ASRDRVHGYT
TRBV5-4	TRBJ1-1	ASGLRGTGLNTEAF
TRBV7-9	TRBJ1-1	ASSSPGTGSRVCTEAF
TRBV7-8	TRBJ1-2	ASSYGGHGYT
TRBV5-1	TRBJ2-7	ASSPRTGFGIYEQY
TRBV7-9	TRBJ2-2	ASRTGAGELF
TRBV6-1	TRBJ1-4	ASRDRGTEKLF
TRBV14	TRBJ1-2	ASSQELLNYGYT
TRBV7-9	TRBJ2-1	ASSLSGRVTNEQF
TRBV7-6	TRBJ2-5	ASSFRGPNYVQETQY
TRBV6-5	TRBJ2-7	ASSYSSGIIYEQY
TRBV25-1	TRBJ1-5	ASSEQVGSQPQH
TRBV12-5	TRBJ2-5	ASGGNSGGAQETQY
TRBV11-2	TRBJ1-5	ASSLGVRGERVTPQH